Included here is one TCR beta chain sequence, with context. The sample comes from a study of TIL therapy for anti-PD-1-resistant metastatic lung cancer. The libraries were made with immunoSEQ v3. Using immunoSEQ multiplex PCR, the repertoire was profiled, and TCRdb retains in-frame clones only, with some absent. The data contain tens of thousands of clones, 80% to 90% of them singletons. Regarding time point: pre-treatment sample, taken before nivolumab and TIL therapy. Enrollment ran from late 2017 to early 2020. The sequence derives from a person aged 30 to 80 with non-small cell lung cancer. The specimen was blood, collected at baseline.

This CDR3 reads CSALDTSYNEQFF. The CDR3 bases are TGCAGCGCTTTGGACACCTCCTACAATGAGCAGTTCTTC. The chain links TRBV29-1 to TRBJ2-1; D is possibly TRBD1 (5 bases). The V and J ends lost 7 bases and 0 bases respectively, with 10 bases between them. CDR3 length: 13 amino acids. Germline CDR1 reads SQVTM; CDR2 reads ANQGSEA.